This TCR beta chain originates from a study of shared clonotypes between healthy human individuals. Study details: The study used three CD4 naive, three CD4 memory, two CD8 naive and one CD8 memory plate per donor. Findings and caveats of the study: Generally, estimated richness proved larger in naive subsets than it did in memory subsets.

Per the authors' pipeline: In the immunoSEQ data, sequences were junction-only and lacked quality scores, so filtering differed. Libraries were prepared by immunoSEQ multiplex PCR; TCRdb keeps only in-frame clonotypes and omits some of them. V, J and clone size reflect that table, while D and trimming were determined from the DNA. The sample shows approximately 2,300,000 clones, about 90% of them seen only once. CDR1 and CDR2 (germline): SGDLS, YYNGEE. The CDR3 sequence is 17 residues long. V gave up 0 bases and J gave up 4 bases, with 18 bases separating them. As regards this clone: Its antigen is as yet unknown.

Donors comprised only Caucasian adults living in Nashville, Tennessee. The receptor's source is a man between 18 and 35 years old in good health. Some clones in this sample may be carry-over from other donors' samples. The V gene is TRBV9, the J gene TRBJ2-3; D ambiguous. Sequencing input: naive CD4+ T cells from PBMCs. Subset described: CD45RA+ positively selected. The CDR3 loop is CASSVAAGAIQPDTQYF. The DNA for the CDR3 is TGTGCCAGCAGCGTAGCGGCAGGCGCCATACAGCCAGATACGCAGTATTTT.